The rows below give T cell receptor beta chains drawn from one sample of a study of blood T cells in healthy people across ages. A single record per CDR3 protein comes from TCRdb applying MiXCR to the 5' RACE reads. The table records roughly 680,000 distinct CDR3 sequences, over 40% of them present only once. Sequenced sample: blood. Receptors were obtained from an elderly woman in good health. Both conserved end residues are part of each CDR3. A D gene is named only where the DNA matches it firmly. Clone size is given for some rows only: seen once, a few or many times, or a class if the clone is expanded.

v_gene,abundance,j_gene,d_gene,CDR3nt,CDR3aa
TRBV30,-,TRBJ1-2,TRBD1,TGTGCCTGGAGTGCGCAAACAGGGGGCAGGGGCTACACCTTC,CAWSAQTGGRGYTF
TRBV7-8,-,TRBJ1-4,TRBD1,TGTGCCAGCAGTACCGACAGGGGACCTAATGAAAAACTGTTTTTT,CASSTDRGPNEKLFF
TRBV5-1,few,TRBJ1-4,-,TGCGCCAGCAGCTTATCCAAGGGGGGCGGTGAAAAACTGTTTTTT,CASSLSKGGGEKLFF
TRBV7-2,few,TRBJ1-2,-,TGTGCCAGCAGCTCCCCAGGGAGATACGACTATGGCTACACCTTC,CASSSPGRYDYGYTF
TRBV1,many,TRBJ2-7,-,TGCACCAGCAGCCGTAGGACTAGCGGGAGCTACGAGCAGTACTTC,CTSSRRTSGSYEQYF
TRBV20-1,few,TRBJ2-7,-,TGCAGTGCACCCGGCCACTACGAGCAGTACTTC,CSAPGHYEQYF
TRBV7-2,-,TRBJ2-7,-,TGTGCCAGCAGCTCAAAGGGGGGAGTCGCTACCTACGAGCAGTACTTC,CASSSKGGVATYEQYF
TRBV6-6,-,TRBJ2-3,-,TGTGCCAGCAGTTACTCCGGGGGGCGCACAGATACGCAGTATTTT,CASSYSGGRTDTQYF
TRBV6-4,-,TRBJ1-1,-,TGTGCCAGCAGTGACATCATGGGCACTGAAGCTTTCTTT,CASSDIMGTEAFF
TRBV7-9,few,TRBJ1-1,TRBD1,TGTGCCAGCAGCTCTTCACGACAGGGGGACACTGAAGCTTTCTTT,CASSSSRQGDTEAFF
TRBV1,-,TRBJ2-1,-,TGCACCAGCAGCCTAGGAGTCGACAATGAGCAGTTCTTC,CTSSLGVDNEQFF
TRBV6-6,-,TRBJ2-5,TRBD2,TGTGCCAGCAGTAACGGACTAGCGGGGGGCCAAGAGACCCAGTACTTC,CASSNGLAGGQETQYF
TRBV12-3/TRBV12-4,-,TRBJ1-6,TRBD1,TGTGCCAGCAGAGGGACAGGGGGTTATTCACCCCTCCACTTT,CASRGTGGYSPLHF
TRBV29-1,-,TRBJ2-3,-,TGCAGCGTGCTGGGGTCAGATACGCAGTATTTT,CSVLGSDTQYF
TRBV7-2,-,TRBJ1-1,-,TGTGCCAGCAGCTTCCGGATGAACACTGAAGTTTTCTTT,CASSFRMNTEVFF
TRBV5-1,-,TRBJ1-5,-,TGCGCCAGCAGCCCGGACGGGGTAACTCAGCCCCAGCATTTT,CASSPDGVTQPQHF
TRBV6-6,many,TRBJ2-1,-,TGTGCCAGCAGTCGAACAGAATACAATGAGCAGTTCTTC,CASSRTEYNEQFF
TRBV12-3/TRBV12-4,-,TRBJ2-3,TRBD1,TGTACCAGCACTCAGGGGGTGGGTCCAGGGCGGGATACGCAGTATTTT,CTSTQGVGPGRDTQYF
TRBV29-1,-,TRBJ1-6,-,TGCAGCGTTCAAATGGGGGATTCACCCCTCCACTTT,CSVQMGDSPLHF
TRBV7-3,-,TRBJ2-2,-,TGTGCCAGCAGGCCAGACGGAAACACCGGGGAGCTGTTTTTT,CASRPDGNTGELFF
TRBV2,-,TRBJ1-1,-,TGTGCCAGCAGGGCGACCCTCACTGACACTGAAGCTTTCTTT,CASRATLTDTEAFF
TRBV20-1,-,TRBJ2-5,TRBD2,TGCAGTGTTCTAGCGGGGGGGCGAGAGACCCAGTACTTC,CSVLAGGRETQYF
TRBV29-1,-,TRBJ2-2,-,TGCAGCGTTGAAATGGTCATTACCGGGGAGCTGTTTTTT,CSVEMVITGELFF
TRBV27,-,TRBJ2-5,-,TGTCCCCGAAAAGAGACCCAGTACTTC,CPRKETQYF
TRBV7-2,-,TRBJ1-1,-,TGTGCCAGCAGCCGTAGGGCGGGAGAGACTGAAGCTTTCTTT,CASSRRAGETEAFF
TRBV7-2,-,TRBJ2-1,TRBD2,TGTGCCAGCAGCGTAGGCGGGGGAGCAAAACTGCAGTTCTTC,CASSVGGGAKLQFF
TRBV27,-,TRBJ2-5,-,TGTGCCAGCAGCTGGGACCCTAGGGGGACCCAGTACTTC,CASSWDPRGTQYF
TRBV12-5,-,TRBJ2-7,-,TGTGCTAGTGGTTTGGTAAACAGGTGGACCTACGAGCAGTACTTC,CASGLVNRWTYEQYF
TRBV5-6,many,TRBJ2-5,-,TGTGCCAGCAGCGCAATCCAAGAGACCCAGTACTTC,CASSAIQETQYF
TRBV10-3,many,TRBJ2-1,-,TGTGCCATCAGGGCCCCCCAGGGCTCCTACAATGAGCAGTTCTTC,CAIRAPQGSYNEQFF
TRBV2,-,TRBJ1-5,-,TGTGCCAGCACCCGCCTTAAGAACACCCGAGGGCAGCCCCAGCATTTT,CASTRLKNTRGQPQHF
TRBV7-3,-,TRBJ2-1,TRBD2,TGTGCCAGCAGCTGGGGACTAAACAATGAGCAGTTCTTC,CASSWGLNNEQFF
TRBV28,few,TRBJ2-7,-,TGTGCCAGCAGTGCCGGGCCCGTTGGCGAGCAGTACTTC,CASSAGPVGEQYF
TRBV28,-,TRBJ1-6,-,TGTGCCAGGAAGTCCTATAATTCACCCCTCCACTTT,CARKSYNSPLHF
TRBV29-1,few,TRBJ2-7,-,TGCAGCGTTGAAAAACAGGGAGGCTCCTACGAGCAGTACTTC,CSVEKQGGSYEQYF
TRBV20-1,many,TRBJ1-2,TRBD1,TGCAGTGCTAGAGATCCCGGACAGGGCGCCTATGGCTACACCTTC,CSARDPGQGAYGYTF
TRBV2,-,TRBJ2-3,-,TGTGCCACCCAGAGGTGGGGGAGCACAGATACGCAGTATTTT,CATQRWGSTDTQYF
TRBV5-1,-,TRBJ2-5,-,TGCGCCACCAGCACGTTACTAGCCACCAATGAGGAGTACTTC,CATSTLLATNEEYF
TRBV5-1,-,TRBJ2-4,-,TGCGCCAGCAGCCTATACCTGACAGTGATGGGTGATGAGCAGTACTTC,CASSLYLTVMGDEQYF
TRBV6-1,-,TRBJ1-5,TRBD1,TGTGCCAGCAGTGATACCAGGACAGGTAATAGCCATCAGCCCCAGCATTTT,CASSDTRTGNSHQPQHF